Reported below is one TCR beta chain. Antigen unknown. TCRdb processed the 5' RACE reads anew with MiXCR; each CDR3 protein has one entry. This sample has roughly 400,000 distinct CDR3 sequences, with 24% found just once. The data belong to a study of T-cell memory formation after mild COVID-19. Study-level background: TCR clusters showed largely donor specificity.

Study-level findings and limits: Contracting CD4+ clones sat mainly in CM and EM; CD8+ in EMRA. Day 15 to 85 contractors were CD4/CD8 balanced; later expanders leaned CD4+.

The CDR3 runs to 14 residues. Germline V gene lookup returns CDR1 SGHRS and CDR2 YFSETQ. The ends were cut back, 4 bases at V and 6 bases at J, with 13 bases in the middle. Sequences were obtained from PBMCs or a T cell subset sorted from them (not recorded which). The genes are TRBV5-1 and TRBJ1-4, with TRBD1 as a possible D gene (5 bases). The receptor comes from an adult woman who had mild COVID-19 (a few samples of this study predate the infection). Cell type and time point are not known. CDR3 residues: CASSDPRGDEKLFF. CDR3 DNA sequence: TGCGCCAGCAGCGACCCAAGGGGTGATGAAAAACTGTTTTTT.